Below are 20 T cell receptor beta chains sequenced from a single sample in a study of control samples from healthy donors and cancer patients. TCRdb's table, derived via immunoSEQ multiplex PCR, lists solely in-frame clones and lacks some. The top ten clones hold roughly a fifth of a sample with some 71,000 clones, roughly nine tenths of them seen once. The sample taken for sequencing was PBMCs. The receptors were sampled from a man in his 60s with lung cancer.

The chain employs TRBV5-1 and TRBJ2-7; TRBD2 is a possible D gene (6 bases). The ends were cut back, 0 bases at V and 0 bases at J, with 7 bases in the middle. The CDR3 is 14 amino acids. Germline loops: CDR1 SGHRS, CDR2 YFSETQ. The CDR3 loop is CASSLGGDSYEQYF. CDR3 sequence (DNA): TGCGCCAGCAGCTTGGGCGGGGACTCCTACGAGCAGTACTTC.

The CDR3 loop is CASSLGEGQETQYF. The CDR3 DNA reads as TGTGCCAGCAGCTTGGGTGAAGGCCAAGAGACCCAGTACTTC. The V and J genes are TRBV5-8 and TRBJ2-5, with no clear D. The length of the CDR3 is 14 residues. V was cut by 0 bases and J by 1 base, with 7 bases left in between. Germline values: CDR1 SGHTS, CDR2 YDEGEE.

V is TRBV6-5 and J is TRBJ2-7, with TRBD2 identical over 7 bases. Germline CDR1 and CDR2: MNHEY and SVGAGI. CDR3 length: 15 amino acids. V lost 2 bases to trimming and J lost 3 bases; unmatched junction nucleotides: 7. The CDR3 protein is CASSYELARSYEQYF. The CDR3 coding sequence is TGTGCCAGCAGTTACGAACTAGCGAGAAGCTACGAGCAGTACTTC.

The V call is TRBV5-1, the J call TRBJ1-2, with D maybe TRBD1 (5 bases). V was pared by 0 bases and J by 5 bases, with 14 bases between. The CDR3 runs 15 residues. CDR1 SGHRS and CDR2 YFSETQ come from the germline V gene. CDR3 amino acids: CASSLAGGESYGYTF. CDR3 sequence (DNA): TGCGCCAGCAGCTTGGCCGGAGGGGAGAGTTATGGCTACACCTTC.

V is TRBV12-5 and J is TRBJ2-6; D is unclear. This CDR3 region has 14 residues. In germline, CDR1 is LGHNT, CDR2 FRNRAP. V was clipped by 6 bases and J by 0 bases, with 6 bases between them. The CDR3 here is CASGQDSGANVLTF. For the CDR3, the DNA is TGTGCTAGTGGCCAGGACTCTGGGGCCAACGTCCTGACTTTC.

The chain carries TRBV4-1 and TRBJ2-6; the match to TRBD1 covers 8 bases. V lost 8 bases, J lost 0 bases, and 6 bases stayed unmatched. The CDR3 extends over 16 amino acids. CDR1 is MGHRA, CDR2 YSYEKL, per germline. This CDR3 is CASRDRLSSGANVLTF. Here the CDR3 DNA reads TGCGCCAGCCGGGACAGGTTGAGCTCTGGGGCCAACGTCCTGACTTTC.

The chain employs TRBV9 and TRBJ2-1, with TRBD2 matching over 13 bases. The CDR3 length is 16 residues. CDR1 and CDR2 (germline): SGDLS, YYNGEE. The V segment lost 4 bases and the J segment 10 bases; nucleotides outside the gene matches: 11. This chain's CDR3 is CASSFLTSGGAEEQFF. DNA of the CDR3: TGTGCCAGCAGCTTTCTCACTAGCGGGGGGGCCGAAGAGCAGTTCTTC. Looking up the rest from reference TRBV9 and TRBJ2-1 gives the full variable domain: DSGVTQTPKHLITATGQRVTLRCSPRSGDLSVYWYQQSLDQGLQFLIQYYNGEERAKGNILERFSAQQFPDLHSELNLSSLELGDSALYFCASSFLTSGGAEEQFFGPGTRLTVL.

This clone was detected a few times. The V and J genes are TRBV2 and TRBJ1-1, with a weak D call TRBD1 (6 bases). Germline V gene sequence: CDR1 SNHLY, CDR2 FYNNEI. Trimming shortened V by 6 bases and J by 6 bases, and 14 bases separated the two germline ends. This CDR3 comprises 13 residues. The CDR3 coding sequence is TGTGCCAGCAGGGCAGGGGCGGGGGCTGAAGCTTTCTTT. Protein sequence: CASRAGAGAEAFF.

The CDR3 sequence: CAWSEGGAGGQGETQYF. The CDR3 DNA follows: TGTGCCTGGAGTGAAGGTGGAGCGGGGGGGCAAGGGGAGACCCAGTACTTC. V is TRBV30 and J is TRBJ2-5; 10 positions agree with TRBD2. With V trimmed by 1 base and J by 5 bases, 13 bases remained unmatched. The CDR3 totals 17 residues. Germline loops: CDR1 GTSNPN, CDR2 SVGIG (reference sequence).

In DNA form, the CDR3 reads TGCGCCAGCAGCTTGGGGCAGGTTGGTCAGCCCCAGCATTTT. This encodes CASSLGQVGQPQHF. The chain employs TRBV5-1 and TRBJ1-5; no clear D. The CDR3 length is 14 residues. The V gene lost 0 bases and the J gene lost 6 bases, with 10 bases spanning the gap. CDR1 and CDR2 (germline): SGHRS, YFSETQ.

The chain uses TRBV18 and TRBJ1-4; D perhaps matches TRBD1 (5 bases). The germline CDR1 and CDR2 sequences are KGHSH and LQKENI. Trimming stripped 4 bases from V and 8 bases from J, with 17 bases between. CDR3 length equals 15 residues. The CDR3 loop reads CASSRPPGLQEKLFF. The CDR3 nucleotides read TGTGCCAGCTCACGCCCTCCGGGGCTTCAAGAAAAACTGTTTTTT. The entire variable domain, with the rest obtained from reference TRBV18 and TRBJ1-4, is as follows: NAGVMQNPRHLVRRRGQEARLRCSPMKGHSHVYWYRQLPEEGLKFMVYLQKENIIDESGMPKERFSAEFPKEGPSILRIQQVVRGDSAAYFCASSRPPGLQEKLFFGSGTQLSVL.

This chain joins TRBV6-5 and TRBJ1-2, with 9 nucleotides matching TRBD1. Germline V lookup: CDR1 MNHEY, CDR2 SVGAGI. This CDR3 has 16 amino acids. Losses at the gene ends were 1 base for V and 0 bases for J; bases not matched to a gene: 3. The DNA for the CDR3 is TGTGCCAGCAGTTACTACCGACAGGGGGCTAACTATGGCTACACCTTC. Translation: CASSYYRQGANYGYTF.

The V gene is TRBV6-2 or TRBV6-3, the J gene TRBJ1-4; maybe TRBD1 (6 bases). V dropped 2 bases and J dropped 7 bases, with 14 bases sitting between them. The CDR3 is 15 amino acids. CDR1 and CDR2 (germline): MNHEY, SVGEGT. Here the CDR3 reads CASSYRGAPTEKLFF. CDR3 in DNA: TGTGCCAGCAGTTACCGGGGGGCGCCTACTGAAAAACTGTTTTTT.

The rearrangement uses TRBV6-1 and TRBJ1-2; D remains unclear. Germline V gene lookup returns CDR1 MNHNS and CDR2 SASEGT. This CDR3 has 16 amino acids. V lost 3 bases to trimming and J lost 3 bases, with 17 bases between them. The CDR3 sequence: CASSDGPGPADYGYTF. In DNA, the CDR3 is TGTGCCAGCAGTGATGGTCCAGGACCAGCGGACTATGGCTACACCTTC.

This CDR3 reads CASSLNRISNEQFF. CDR3 bases: TGTGCCAGCAGCCTCAACAGGATATCGAATGAGCAGTTCTTC. V gene TRBV7-2 combines with J gene TRBJ2-1; D is perhaps TRBD1 (5 bases). The CDR3 length is 14 residues. V was pared by 5 bases and J by 7 bases, with 15 bases between. Germline V CDR1 and CDR2: SGHTA, FQGNSA.

The rearrangement links TRBV6-5 to TRBJ1-2; 9 nucleotides line up with TRBD1. The junction had 7 bases not matched to a gene; V was cut back by 6 bases and J by 8 bases. Germline CDR1 and CDR2: MNHEY and SVGAGI. The CDR3 sequence is 13 residues long. The chain's CDR3 is CASRGTGTGGYTF. The CDR3 DNA reads TGTGCCAGCAGGGGGACAGGGACAGGGGGCTACACCTTC.

V gene TRBV19 combines with J gene TRBJ1-5; 9 bases align to TRBD1. Trimming removed 7 bases from V and 5 bases from J; junction bases left unmatched: 9. Germline values: CDR1 LNHDA, CDR2 SQIVND (reference sequence). This CDR3 has 15 residues. CDR3 sequence reads: CASTDMGQGYQPQHF. Written as DNA, the CDR3 is TGTGCCAGTACCGATATGGGACAGGGTTATCAGCCCCAGCATTTT. Full variable domain (missing parts from reference TRBV19 and TRBJ1-5): DGGITQSPKYLFRKEGQNVTLSCEQNLNHDAMYWYRQDPGQGLRLIYYSQIVNDFQKGDIAEGYSVSREKKESFPLTVTSAQKNPTAFYLCASTDMGQGYQPQHFGDGTRLSIL.

V is TRBV5-6 and J is TRBJ1-2, with D maybe TRBD1 (6 bases). Trimming cost V 5 bases and J 4 bases, with 21 bases left between them. Germline lookup yields CDR1 SGHDT and CDR2 YYEEEE. The CDR3 has 16 amino acids. This CDR3 is CASSFTDRTGGYGYTF. In DNA form, the CDR3 reads TGTGCCAGCAGTTTTACCGACAGGACTGGCGGCTATGGCTACACCTTC.

This chain connects TRBV9 to TRBJ1-1; D is unresolved. Germline assignment: CDR1 SGDLS and CDR2 YYNGEE. This CDR3 comprises 13 residues. Trimming cost V 0 bases and J 0 bases, with 3 bases left between them. In DNA, the CDR3 is TGTGCCAGCAGCGTAGACATGAACACTGAAGCTTTCTTT. Encoded protein: CASSVDMNTEAFF.

The chain couples TRBV9 to TRBJ1-2, with D unresolved. CDR3 length: 13 amino acids. Trimming pared 0 bases from V and 4 bases from J, leaving 7 bases between. Germline V CDR1 and CDR2: SGDLS, YYNGEE. The CDR3 region has the DNA TGTGCCAGCAGCGTAGAAGAACTCTATGGCTACACCTTC. It codes for CASSVEELYGYTF.